This note documents a single T cell receptor beta chain sequence. In its sample, this clonotype comes out as large (0.1 to 1%). This clone's antigen is unknown. The record has no base qualities; no much larger clone is one base away. This sample is part of a study. Data came from an Illumina MiSeq. TCRdb ran its own pipeline on the public reads, namely fastp trimming at Q25 and MiXCR clone calling, and kept in-frame beta chains. Every entry covers one CDR3 protein and lists the most common genes and DNA from its rows. The sample has about 5,800 distinct CDR3 sequences on record, over 9.5% of them singletons. The top ten constitute 4.5% to 5.5% of the sample. The CDR3 runs 13 residues from the cysteine to the phenylalanine. Of the read, only the CDR3 DNA is kept; its 39 bases are in frame from base 1. V gives up 1 base and J gives up 3 bases, and the segment between their germline ends measures 4 bases. CDR1 and CDR2 are read off the germline V gene (reference sequence) as SEHNR and FQNEAQ.

This chain joins TRBV7-9 to TRBJ2-1; the D gene assignment is ambiguous. The source material was CD4+ T cells from synovial fluid. The TCR sequence derives from a human donor with rheumatoid arthritis. The sequenced DNA is TGTGCCAGCAGCTTAGGCCTCTACAATGAGCAGTTCTTC. The resulting protein is CASSLGLYNEQFF.